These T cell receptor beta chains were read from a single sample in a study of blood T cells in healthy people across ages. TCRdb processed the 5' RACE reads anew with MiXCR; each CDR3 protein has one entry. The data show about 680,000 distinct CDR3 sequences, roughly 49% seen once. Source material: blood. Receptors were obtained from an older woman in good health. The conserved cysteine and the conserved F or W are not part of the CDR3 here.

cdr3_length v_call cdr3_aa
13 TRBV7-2 ASSLTGISSYEQY
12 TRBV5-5 ASSFQQGAGEQY
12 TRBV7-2 ASRAGGDSYEQY
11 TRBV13 ASSRSGANVLT
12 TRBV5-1 ASSLGGDLNEQY
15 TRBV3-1 ASSLELAGGAKNILY
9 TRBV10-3 ATGAAYEQY
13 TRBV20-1 SARDLARGNYGYT
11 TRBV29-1 SVGTQNTGELF
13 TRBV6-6 ASSLEGGTYNEQF
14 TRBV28 ASSWPGNAGANVLT
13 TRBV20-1 SAENRVSGGNIQY
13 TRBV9 ASSVASGGWETQY
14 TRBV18 ASSPLGQGASYEQY
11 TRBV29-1 SVDPYLGNEQF
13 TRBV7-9 ASSWGGGGTDTQY
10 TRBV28 ASSSPSEKLF
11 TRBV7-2 ASSNSGEETQY
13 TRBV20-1 SARSGGTRLYEQY
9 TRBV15 ATSAFYGYT
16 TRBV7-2 ASSLADRGGLAKNIQY
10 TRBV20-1 SARAWEEKLF